The 19 T cell receptor beta chains reported below all come from one sample, sequenced in a study of blood T cell repertoires in COVID-19. Method: immunoSEQ multiplex PCR; TCRdb's copy keeps in-frame clones and lacks some. Of some 110,000 clones in the sample, roughly 83% are singletons; the top ten hold around 0.77%. Specimen: peripheral blood. The source of these receptors is a woman aged 70 to 79 with acute or convalescent COVID-19.

V usage is TRBV6-5 and J usage is TRBJ2-1, with a possible D match to TRBD1 (6 bases). Between the trimmed V and J ends, which lost 7 bases and 1 base, there was a span of 14 bases. CDR1 is MNHEY and CDR2 is SVGAGI in the germline V gene. This CDR3 region has 15 residues. The CDR3 nucleotides are TGTGCCAGCAAGCGGACAGAAGCTTCCTACAATGAGCAGTTCTTC. Encoded protein: CASKRTEASYNEQFF.

The rearrangement joins TRBV9 to TRBJ1-3; no clear D. The ends were cut back, 0 bases at V and 0 bases at J, with 13 bases in the middle. The V gene's germline CDR1 is SGDLS and CDR2 YYNGEE. CDR3 length: 17 residues. CDR3 loop: CASSVAIKPVSGNTIYF. The CDR3 bases are TGTGCCAGCAGCGTAGCTATCAAGCCGGTCTCTGGAAACACCATATATTTT.

The rearrangement uses TRBV28 and TRBJ2-5; 13 nucleotides match TRBD2. CDR1 is MDHEN, CDR2 SYDVKM, per germline. The CDR3 totals 19 residues. J was trimmed by 5 bases and V by 5 bases; bases with no gene match: 17. CDR3 DNA sequence: TGTGCCAGCAGTGGTACGGGACTAGCGGGGTCCACGCCCGCGGAGACCCAGTACTTC. Its protein is CASSGTGLAGSTPAETQYF.

The chain is built from TRBV12-5 and TRBJ1-2; 8 nucleotides align to TRBD1. Germline values: CDR1 LGHNT, CDR2 FRNRAP. Germline trimming cut 4 bases from V and 6 bases from J; bases unmatched to any gene: 7. The CDR3 is made up of 14 amino acids. The CDR3 DNA reads as TGTGCTAGTGGTTCCGACAGGGGTGGGAATGGCTACACCTTC. This codes for CASGSDRGGNGYTF.

The gene calls are TRBV7-9 and TRBJ2-4; weak D call: TRBD1 (5 bases). This CDR3 has 12 residues. Trimming stripped 1 base from V and 7 bases from J, with 5 bases between. The germline V gene has CDR1 SEHNR and CDR2 FQNEAQ (reference sequence). The chain's CDR3 is CASSLEGNIQYF. The CDR3 coding sequence is TGTGCCAGCAGCTTAGAGGGGAACATTCAGTACTTC. Filled out from reference TRBV7-9 and TRBJ2-4, the complete variable domain reads DTGVSQNPRHKITKRGQNVTFRCDPISEHNRLYWYRQTLGQGPEFLTYFQNEAQLEKSRLLSDRFSAERPKGSFSTLEIQRTEQGDSAMYLCASSLEGNIQYFGAGTRLSVL.

The gene calls are TRBV28 and TRBJ1-5; the D gene is possibly TRBD1 (5 bases). The V end lost 6 bases, the J end lost 4 bases, and 19 bases lay between the germline ends. There are 16 residues in the CDR3. Germline loops: CDR1 MDHEN, CDR2 SYDVKM. The CDR3 spells CASSSSGGVGNQPQHF. For the CDR3, the DNA is TGTGCCAGCAGCTCCTCCGGAGGGGTCGGGAATCAGCCCCAGCATTTT. The variable domain in full, completed from reference TRBV28 and TRBJ1-5, reads DVKVTQSSRYLVKRTGEKVFLECVQDMDHENMFWYRQDPGLGLRLIYFSYDVKMKEKGDIPEGYSVSREKKERFSLILESASTNQTSMYLCASSSSGGVGNQPQHFGDGTRLSIL.

This chain links TRBV11-2 with TRBJ2-2; the match to TRBD2 covers 7 bases. The J segment lost 4 bases and the V segment lost 1 base, leaving 6 bases of the junction unmatched. The CDR3 contains 16 residues. CDR1 is SGHAT and CDR2 is FQNNGV in the germline V gene. The CDR3 sequence: CASSLGRLAATGELFF. In DNA, the CDR3 is TGTGCCAGCAGCTTAGGGCGGCTAGCGGCCACCGGGGAGCTGTTTTTT.

This chain connects TRBV2 to TRBJ2-5; 14 bases match TRBD2. The CDR3 has 18 amino acids. J lost 1 base, V lost 1 base, and 5 bases had no gene match. Germline-derived CDR1 and CDR2 are SNHLY and FYNNEI. Here the CDR3 reads CASSEGRLAGGSQETQYF. The CDR3 nucleotides read TGTGCCAGCAGTGAAGGCCGACTAGCGGGAGGGTCCCAAGAGACCCAGTACTTC.

The J gene is TRBJ2-1, the V gene TRBV18; 7 nucleotides match TRBD1. The V and J ends lost 4 bases and 1 base, in that order; junction bases with no gene match: 7. Looked up from germline, CDR1 is KGHSH and CDR2 is LQKENI. This CDR3 is 16 amino acids long. CDR3 nucleotides: TGTGCCAGCTCACGGAGAGAGGGACAGTCCTACAATGAGCAGTTCTTC. As protein: CASSRREGQSYNEQFF. Full variable domain (outside the CDR3, taken from reference TRBV18 and TRBJ2-1): NAGVMQNPRHLVRRRGQEARLRCSPMKGHSHVYWYRQLPEEGLKFMVYLQKENIIDESGMPKERFSAEFPKEGPSILRIQQVVRGDSAAYFCASSRREGQSYNEQFFGPGTRLTVL.

The J gene is TRBJ2-7, the V gene TRBV4-2, with 8 bases identical to TRBD2. The CDR3 length is 15 residues. The germline V gene has CDR1 LGHNA and CDR2 YNFKEQ. V was clipped by 1 base and J by 4 bases; unmatched bases: 6. CDR3 sequence reads: CASSQGRGGSYEQYF. CDR3 nucleotides: TGTGCCAGCAGCCAAGGACGGGGGGGCTCATACGAGCAGTACTTC.

This clone has more than one count but fewer than ten. This chain connects TRBV2 to TRBJ1-5; D uncertain. V gave up 4 bases and J gave up 3 bases, with 10 bases separating them. The CDR3 has 14 residues. CDR1 and CDR2 (germline): SNHLY, FYNNEI. The CDR3 sequence is CASSGSRNNQPQHF. As DNA, the CDR3 is TGTGCCAGCAGTGGGAGCAGAAACAATCAGCCCCAGCATTTT.

The chain carries TRBV5-4 and TRBJ1-3; D is possibly TRBD1 (5 bases). The germline gives CDR1 SGHNT, CDR2 YYREEE (reference sequence). Deletions cut 0 bases from V and 8 bases from J, with 12 bases between. The CDR3 has 14 residues. The CDR3: CASSLAGRGHTIYF. CDR3 coding DNA: TGTGCCAGCAGCTTGGCCGGGAGGGGCCACACCATATATTTT.

The V and J genes are TRBV11-3 and TRBJ1-1; 11 bases are a match to TRBD1. CDR1 is SGHNT and CDR2 is YENEEA in the germline V gene. V was clipped by 4 bases and J by 8 bases; unmatched bases: 3. This CDR3 has 13 amino acids. The CDR3 protein is CASSSGQGAEAFF. DNA of the CDR3: TGTGCCAGCAGCTCAGGACAGGGGGCGGAAGCTTTCTTT. The entire variable domain, with the rest obtained from reference TRBV11-3 and TRBJ1-1, is as follows: EAGVVQSPRYKIIEKKQPVAFWCNPISGHNTLYWYLQNLGQGPELLIRYENEEAVDDSQLPKDRFSAERLKGVDSTLKIQPAELGDSAVYLCASSSGQGAEAFFGQGTRLTVV.

The chain carries TRBV19 and TRBJ2-3, with TRBD2 matching over 11 bases. Germline CDR1 and CDR2: LNHDA and SQIVND (reference sequence). The junction had 4 bases not matched to a gene; V was cut back by 5 bases and J by 3 bases. CDR3 size: 15 residues. CDR3 bases: TGTGCCAGTAGTTCACTAGCGGGAGTAACAGATACGCAGTATTTT. Protein product: CASSSLAGVTDTQYF.

The chain has TRBV10-3 and TRBJ2-1; 11 nucleotides align to TRBD2. The CDR3 is made up of 15 amino acids. The junction had 5 bases not matched to a gene; V was cut back by 10 bases and J by 0 bases. Germline CDR1 and CDR2: ENHRY and SYGVKD. The CDR3, as DNA: TGTGCCACCCGACTAGCGGGGAGCTCCTACAATGAGCAGTTCTTC. Amino acid sequence: CATRLAGSSYNEQFF.

The chain is built from TRBV6-1 and TRBJ1-5; no definite D call. V was clipped by 3 bases and J by 5 bases, with 14 bases between them. This CDR3 is built from 15 residues. Germline lookup yields CDR1 MNHNS and CDR2 SASEGT. As DNA, the CDR3 is TGTGCCAGCAGTGACGCGGTAGAGGGTTATCAGCCCCAGCATTTT. It specifies CASSDAVEGYQPQHF.

This clone has only a few counts. This chain uses TRBV6-5 with TRBJ1-1; possibly TRBD1 for D (5 bases). Trimming took off 5 bases at V and 5 bases at J, with 18 bases between the two ends. This CDR3 comprises 15 residues. The germline CDR1 and CDR2 sequences are MNHEY and SVGAGI. The CDR3 spells CASSPFRGGETEAFF. CDR3 DNA: TGTGCCAGCAGTCCTTTTAGGGGCGGAGAGACTGAAGCTTTCTTT.

V gene TRBV6-5 combines with J gene TRBJ2-1, with D perhaps matching TRBD2 (7 bases). The germline V gene encodes CDR1 MNHEY and CDR2 SVGAGI. CDR3 length equals 15 residues. V shed 0 bases and J shed 7 bases, with 13 bases lying between them. The CDR3 DNA follows: TGTGCCAGCAGTTACTCTAGGGGGGGCCGGAATGAGCAGTTCTTC. Protein sequence: CASSYSRGGRNEQFF.

This clone was detected once. The chain couples TRBV3-1 (or the pseudogene TRBV3-2) to TRBJ2-3; 13 nucleotides line up with TRBD2. CDR1 LGHDT and CDR2 YNNKEL come from the germline V gene (reference sequence). The CDR3 covers 17 residues. J was trimmed by 5 bases and V by 4 bases; bases with no gene match: 9. The CDR3 coding sequence is TGTGCCAGCAGCCTTCGACTAGCGGGGGGAAGTATAGATACGCAGTATTTT. Protein: CASSLRLAGGSIDTQYF.